The present T cell receptor beta chain was sequenced within a study of control samples from healthy donors and cancer patients. The repertoire was sequenced with immunoSEQ multiplex PCR; TCRdb's copy has only in-frame clones and lacks some. The profile shows some 140,000 clones, about 94% of them singletons. This CDR3 is built from 14 residues. CDR1 and CDR2 from the germline V gene are LNHDA and SQIVND (reference sequence). Trimming stripped 3 bases from V and 2 bases from J, with 5 bases between. The sequence derives from a man aged 60 to 75 with colorectal cancer. This rearrangement joins TRBV19 to TRBJ2-6; D call uncertain. Sample: PBMCs. The CDR3, as DNA: TGTGCCAGTAGTATCCAGGCTGGGGCCAACGTCCTGACTTTC. It codes for CASSIQAGANVLTF.